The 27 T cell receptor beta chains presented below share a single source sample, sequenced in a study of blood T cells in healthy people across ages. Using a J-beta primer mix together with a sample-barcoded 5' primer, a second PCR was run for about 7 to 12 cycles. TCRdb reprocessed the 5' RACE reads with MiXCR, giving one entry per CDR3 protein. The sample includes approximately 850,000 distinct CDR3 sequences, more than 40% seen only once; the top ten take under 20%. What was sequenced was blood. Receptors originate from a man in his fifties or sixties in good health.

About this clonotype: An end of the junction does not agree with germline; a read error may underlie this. Here the CDR3 reads CANSRGTGSYEQYF. The DNA for the CDR3 is TGTGCCAACAGCCGCGGGACAGGCTCCTACGAGCAGTACTTC. This chain connects TRBV9 to TRBJ2-7; 8 positions agree with TRBD1. There are 14 residues in the CDR3. Germline values: CDR1 SGDLS, CDR2 YYNGEE.

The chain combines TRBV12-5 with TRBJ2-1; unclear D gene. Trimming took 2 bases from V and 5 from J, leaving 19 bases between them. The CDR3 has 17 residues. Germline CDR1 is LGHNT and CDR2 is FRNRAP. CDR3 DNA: TGTGCTAGTGGTTTGCTCCCCGAGACCCAAAATAACAATGAGCAGTTCTTC. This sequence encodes CASGLLPETQNNNEQFF.

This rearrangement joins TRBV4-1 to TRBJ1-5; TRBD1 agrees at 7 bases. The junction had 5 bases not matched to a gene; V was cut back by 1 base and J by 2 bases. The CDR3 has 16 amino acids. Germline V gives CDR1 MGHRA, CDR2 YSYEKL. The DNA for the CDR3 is TGCGCCAGCAGCCAAGGACAGGGACCACGCAATCAGCCCCAGCATTTT. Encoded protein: CASSQGQGPRNQPQHF.

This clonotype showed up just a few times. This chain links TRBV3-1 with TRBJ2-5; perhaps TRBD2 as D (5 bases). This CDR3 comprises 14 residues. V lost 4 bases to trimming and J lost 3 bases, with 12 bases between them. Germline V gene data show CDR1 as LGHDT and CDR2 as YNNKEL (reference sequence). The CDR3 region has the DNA TGTGCCAGCAGCCTCTCAAAGAGGGAAGAGACCCAGTACTTC. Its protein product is CASSLSKREETQYF.

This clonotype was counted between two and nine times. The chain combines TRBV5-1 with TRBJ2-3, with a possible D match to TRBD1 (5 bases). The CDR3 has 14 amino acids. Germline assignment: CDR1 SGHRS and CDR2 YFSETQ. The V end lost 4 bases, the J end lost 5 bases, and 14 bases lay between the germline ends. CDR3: CASSLQVREDTQYF. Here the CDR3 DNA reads TGCGCCAGCAGCCTACAGGTCAGGGAAGATACGCAGTATTTT.

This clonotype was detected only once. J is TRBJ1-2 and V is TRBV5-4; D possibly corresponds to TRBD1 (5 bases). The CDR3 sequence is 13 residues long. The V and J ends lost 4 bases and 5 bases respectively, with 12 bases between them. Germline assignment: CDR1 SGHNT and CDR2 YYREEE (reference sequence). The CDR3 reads CASSTDSIYGYTF. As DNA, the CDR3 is TGTGCCAGCAGCACAGACAGTATATATGGCTACACCTTC. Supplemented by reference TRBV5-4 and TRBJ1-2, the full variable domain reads ETGVTQSPTHLIKTRGQQVTLRCSSQSGHNTVSWYQQALGQGPQFIFQYYREEENGRGNFPPRFSGLQFPNYSSELNVNALELDDSALYLCASSTDSIYGYTFGSGTRLTVV.

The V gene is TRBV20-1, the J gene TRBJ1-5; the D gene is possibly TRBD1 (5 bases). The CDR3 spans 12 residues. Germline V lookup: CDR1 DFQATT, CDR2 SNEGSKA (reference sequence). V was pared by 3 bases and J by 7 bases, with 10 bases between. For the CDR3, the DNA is TGCAGTGCTAGGCGAACAGGCCAGCCCCAGCATTTT. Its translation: CSARRTGQPQHF.

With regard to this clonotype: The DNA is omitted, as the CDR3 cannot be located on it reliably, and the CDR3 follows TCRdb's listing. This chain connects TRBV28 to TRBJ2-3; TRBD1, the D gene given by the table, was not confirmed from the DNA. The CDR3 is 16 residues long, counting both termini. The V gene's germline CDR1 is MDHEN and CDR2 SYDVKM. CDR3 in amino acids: CASSLGTGGRADTQYF.

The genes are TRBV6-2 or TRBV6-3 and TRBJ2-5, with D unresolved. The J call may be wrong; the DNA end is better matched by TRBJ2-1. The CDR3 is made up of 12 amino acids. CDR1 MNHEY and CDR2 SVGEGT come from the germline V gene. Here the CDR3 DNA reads TGTGCCAGCAGTTACGATCAAGAGACCCAGTTCTTC. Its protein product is CASSYDQETQFF.

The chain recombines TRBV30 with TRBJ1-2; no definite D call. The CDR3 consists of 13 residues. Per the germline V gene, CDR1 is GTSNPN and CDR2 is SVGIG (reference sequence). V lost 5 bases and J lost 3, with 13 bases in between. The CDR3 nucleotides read TGTGCCTGGCACCGTTTTCCCGACTATGGCTACACCTTC. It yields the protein CAWHRFPDYGYTF.

The CDR3 is CASNLTDTQYF. CDR3 DNA: TGTGCCAGCAACTTGACCGATACGCAGTATTTT. The chain is built from TRBV7-2 and TRBJ2-3; D not certain. V gave up 7 bases and J gave up 6 bases, with 8 bases separating them. The CDR3 spans 11 residues. Germline values: CDR1 SGHTA, CDR2 FQGNSA.

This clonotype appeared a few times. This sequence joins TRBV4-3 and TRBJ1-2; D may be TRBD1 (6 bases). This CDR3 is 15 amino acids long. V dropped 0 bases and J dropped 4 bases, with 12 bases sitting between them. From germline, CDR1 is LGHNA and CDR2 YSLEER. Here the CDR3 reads CASSQDQGPGYGYTF. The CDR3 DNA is TGCGCCAGCAGCCAAGATCAGGGGCCTGGCTATGGCTACACCTTC.

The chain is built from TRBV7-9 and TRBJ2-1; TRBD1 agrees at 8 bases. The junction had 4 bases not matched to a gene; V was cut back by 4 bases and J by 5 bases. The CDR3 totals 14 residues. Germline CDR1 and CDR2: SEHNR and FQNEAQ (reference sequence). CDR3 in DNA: TGTGCCAGCAGCTCGTGGACAGGGAACAATGAGCAGTTCTTC. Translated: CASSSWTGNNEQFF. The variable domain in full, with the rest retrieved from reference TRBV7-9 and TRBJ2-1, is DTGVSQNPRHKITKRGQNVTFRCDPISEHNRLYWYRQTLGQGPEFLTYFQNEAQLEKSRLLSDRFSAERPKGSFSTLEIQRTEQGDSAMYLCASSSWTGNNEQFFGPGTRLTVL.

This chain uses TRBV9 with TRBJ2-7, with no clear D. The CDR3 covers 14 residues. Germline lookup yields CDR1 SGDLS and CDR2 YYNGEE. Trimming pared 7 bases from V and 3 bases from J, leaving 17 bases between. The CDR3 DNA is TGTGCCAGCGGCACCACCAGTTATCACTACGAGCAGTACTTC. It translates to CASGTTSYHYEQYF.

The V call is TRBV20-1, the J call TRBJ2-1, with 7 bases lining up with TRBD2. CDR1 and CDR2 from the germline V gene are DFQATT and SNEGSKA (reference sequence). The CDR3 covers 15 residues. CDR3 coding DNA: TGCGCTCCGGGGAGGGATCCTAGCTCCTACAATGAGCAGTTCTTC. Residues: CAPGRDPSSYNEQFF.

CDR3 DNA: TGTGCCATCAGTGAGGGGGGGAGGCAGCCCCAGCATTTT. It specifies CAISEGGRQPQHF. The chain joins TRBV10-3 to TRBJ1-5, with D possibly TRBD1 on 5 matching bases. The V gene lost 2 bases and the J gene lost 7 bases, with 9 bases spanning the gap. Germline assignment: CDR1 ENHRY and CDR2 SYGVKD. The CDR3 totals 13 residues.

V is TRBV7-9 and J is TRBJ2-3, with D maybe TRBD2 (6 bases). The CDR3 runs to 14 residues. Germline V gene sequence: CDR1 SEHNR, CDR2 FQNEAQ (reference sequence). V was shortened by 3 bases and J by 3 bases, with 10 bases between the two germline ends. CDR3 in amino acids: CASSFRAGTDTQYF. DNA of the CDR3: TGTGCCAGCAGCTTCAGGGCGGGGACAGATACGCAGTATTTT.

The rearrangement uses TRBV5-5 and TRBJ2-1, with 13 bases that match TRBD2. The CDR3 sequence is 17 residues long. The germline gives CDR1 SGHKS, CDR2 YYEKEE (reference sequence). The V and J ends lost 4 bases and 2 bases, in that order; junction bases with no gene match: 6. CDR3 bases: TGTGCCAGCAGCCGCGGGACTAGCGGGGACCCCTACAATGAGCAGTTCTTC. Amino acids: CASSRGTSGDPYNEQFF.

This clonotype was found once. This chain's CDR3 is CASSYATGGEENEQYF. CDR3 nucleotide sequence: TGTGCCAGCAGTTACGCCACCGGGGGCGAGGAAAACGAGCAGTACTTC. The gene calls are TRBV6-6 and TRBJ2-7, with D perhaps given as TRBD1 or TRBD2 (6 bases each). CDR1 is MNHNY, CDR2 SVGAGI, per germline (reference sequence). The CDR3 has 16 residues. Trimming shortened V by 2 bases and J by 5 bases, and 19 bases separated the two germline ends.

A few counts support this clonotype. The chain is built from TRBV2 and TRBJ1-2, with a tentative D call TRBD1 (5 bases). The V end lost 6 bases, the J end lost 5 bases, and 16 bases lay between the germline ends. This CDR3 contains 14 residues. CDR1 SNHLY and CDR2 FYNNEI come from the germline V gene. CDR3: CASSPSGGWYGYTF. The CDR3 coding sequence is TGTGCCAGCAGCCCCTCCGGGGGTTGGTATGGCTACACCTTC. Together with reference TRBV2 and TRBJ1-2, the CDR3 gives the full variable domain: EPEVTQTPSHQVTQMGQEVILRCVPISNHLYFYWYRQILGQKVEFLVSFYNNEISEKSEIFDDQFSVERPDGSNFTLKIRSTKLEDSAMYFCASSPSGGWYGYTFGSGTRLTVV.

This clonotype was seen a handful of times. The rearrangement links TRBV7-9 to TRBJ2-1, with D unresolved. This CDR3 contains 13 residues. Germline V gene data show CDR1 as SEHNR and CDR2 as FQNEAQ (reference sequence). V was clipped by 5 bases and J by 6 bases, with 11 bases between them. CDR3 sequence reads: CASSIGLLNEQFF. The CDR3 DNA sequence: TGTGCCAGCAGCATCGGTCTCCTCAATGAGCAGTTCTTC.

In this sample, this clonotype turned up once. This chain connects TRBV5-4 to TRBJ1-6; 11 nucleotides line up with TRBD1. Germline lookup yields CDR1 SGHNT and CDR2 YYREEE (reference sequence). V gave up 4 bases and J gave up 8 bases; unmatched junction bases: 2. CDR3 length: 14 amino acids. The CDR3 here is CASSQDRGHSPLHF. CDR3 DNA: TGTGCCAGCAGCCAGGACAGGGGGCATTCACCCCTCCACTTT. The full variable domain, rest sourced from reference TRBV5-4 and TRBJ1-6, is ETGVTQSPTHLIKTRGQQVTLRCSSQSGHNTVSWYQQALGQGPQFIFQYYREEENGRGNFPPRFSGLQFPNYSSELNVNALELDDSALYLCASSQDRGHSPLHFGNGTRLTVT.

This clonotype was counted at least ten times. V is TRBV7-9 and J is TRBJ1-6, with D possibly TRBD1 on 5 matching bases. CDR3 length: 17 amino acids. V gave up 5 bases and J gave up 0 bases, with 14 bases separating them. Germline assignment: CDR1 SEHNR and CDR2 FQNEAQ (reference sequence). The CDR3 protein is CASSDAGRSSYNSPLHF. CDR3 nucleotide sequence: TGTGCCAGCAGCGACGCAGGGAGGAGCTCCTATAATTCACCCCTCCACTTT.

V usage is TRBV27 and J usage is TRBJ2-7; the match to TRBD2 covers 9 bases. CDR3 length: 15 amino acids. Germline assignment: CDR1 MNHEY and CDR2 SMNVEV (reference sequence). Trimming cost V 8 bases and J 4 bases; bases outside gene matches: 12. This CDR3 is CASGYYGGGDYEQYF. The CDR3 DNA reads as TGTGCCAGCGGTTATTACGGCGGGGGGGATTACGAGCAGTACTTC.

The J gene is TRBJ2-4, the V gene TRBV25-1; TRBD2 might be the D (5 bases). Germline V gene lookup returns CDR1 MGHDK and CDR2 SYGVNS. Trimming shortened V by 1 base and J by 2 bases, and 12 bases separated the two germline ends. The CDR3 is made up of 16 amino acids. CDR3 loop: CASSEWGRGTKNIQYF. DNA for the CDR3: TGTGCCAGCAGTGAATGGGGTCGGGGTACCAAAAACATTCAGTACTTC. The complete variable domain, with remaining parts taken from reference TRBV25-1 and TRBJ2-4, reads EADIYQTPRYLVIGTGKKITLECSQTMGHDKMYWYQQDPGMELHLIHYSYGVNSTEKGDLSSESTVSRIRTEHFPLTLESARPSHTSQYLCASSEWGRGTKNIQYFGAGTRLSVL.

This CDR3 reads CAISESADYGYTF. The CDR3, as DNA: TGTGCCATCAGTGAGTCGGCAGACTATGGCTACACCTTC. V gene TRBV10-3 combines with J gene TRBJ1-2; no clear D. The CDR3 contains 13 residues. V was pared by 0 bases and J by 3 bases, with 5 bases between. Germline V gives CDR1 ENHRY, CDR2 SYGVKD.

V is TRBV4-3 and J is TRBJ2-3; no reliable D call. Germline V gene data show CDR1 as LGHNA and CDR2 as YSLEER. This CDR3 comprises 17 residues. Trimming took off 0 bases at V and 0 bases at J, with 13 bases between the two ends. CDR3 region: CASSQDLASVSTDTQYF. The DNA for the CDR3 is TGCGCCAGCAGCCAAGATCTGGCCAGCGTCAGCACAGATACGCAGTATTTT.